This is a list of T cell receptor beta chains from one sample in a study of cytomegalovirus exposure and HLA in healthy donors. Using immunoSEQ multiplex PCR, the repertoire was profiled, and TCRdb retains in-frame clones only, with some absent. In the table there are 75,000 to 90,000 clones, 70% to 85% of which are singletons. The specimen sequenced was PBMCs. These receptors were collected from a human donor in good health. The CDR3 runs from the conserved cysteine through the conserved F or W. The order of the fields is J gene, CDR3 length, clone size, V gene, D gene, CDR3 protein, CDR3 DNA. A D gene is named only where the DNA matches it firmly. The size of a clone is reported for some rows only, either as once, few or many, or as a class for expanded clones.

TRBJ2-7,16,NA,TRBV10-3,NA,CAISESERTSSYEQYF,TGTGCCATCAGTGAGTCGGAGCGGACGAGCTCCTACGAGCAGTACTTC
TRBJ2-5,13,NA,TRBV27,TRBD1,CASSATQGATQYF,TGTGCCAGCAGCGCCACGCAGGGGGCGACCCAGTACTTC
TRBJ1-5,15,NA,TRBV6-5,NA,CASSQSEVSNQPQHF,TGTGCCAGCAGTCAATCAGAAGTCAGCAATCAGCCCCAGCATTTT
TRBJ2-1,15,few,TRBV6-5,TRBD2,CASSLTSGGYNEQFF,TGTGCCAGCAGCCTCACTAGCGGGGGTTACAATGAGCAGTTCTTC
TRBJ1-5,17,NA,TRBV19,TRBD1,CASSIDQGANSNQPQHF,TGTGCCAGTAGTATAGATCAGGGGGCGAATAGCAATCAGCCCCAGCATTTT
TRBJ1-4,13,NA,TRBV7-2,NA,CASSLVADEKLFF,TGTGCCAGCAGCTTAGTAGCGGATGAAAAACTGTTTTTT
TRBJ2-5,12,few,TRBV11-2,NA,CASSFARETQYF,TGTGCCAGCAGCTTCGCTAGAGAGACCCAGTACTTC
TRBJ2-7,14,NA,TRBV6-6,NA,CASSYSGGVYEQYF,TGTGCCAGCAGTTACTCCGGCGGGGTCTACGAGCAGTACTTC
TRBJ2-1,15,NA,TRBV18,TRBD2,CASSPSSGGAVEQFF,TGTGCCAGCTCACCATCCAGCGGGGGGGCCGTTGAGCAGTTCTTC
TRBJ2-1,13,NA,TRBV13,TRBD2,CASSSGGTNEQFF,TGTGCCAGCAGCTCCGGGGGGACCAATGAGCAGTTCTTC
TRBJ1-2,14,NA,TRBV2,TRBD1,CASSGDRGLDGYTF,TGTGCCAGCAGTGGCGACAGGGGGCTGGATGGCTACACCTTC
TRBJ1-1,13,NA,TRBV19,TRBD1,CASSDRGYTEAFF,TGTGCCAGTAGTGACAGGGGATACACTGAAGCTTTCTTT
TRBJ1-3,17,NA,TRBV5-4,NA,CASSLVAGEPRGNTIYF,TGTGCCAGCAGCTTGGTAGCGGGTGAACCACGCGGGAACACCATATATTTT
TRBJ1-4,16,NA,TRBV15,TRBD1,CATSRARTGLEEKLFF,TGTGCCACCAGCAGAGCCAGGACAGGGCTGGAAGAAAAACTGTTTTTT
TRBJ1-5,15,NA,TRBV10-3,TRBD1,CAISERHRGNQPQHF,TGTGCCATCAGTGAGCGACACAGGGGAAATCAGCCCCAGCATTTT
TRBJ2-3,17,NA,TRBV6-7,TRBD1,CASRDRELTSSTDTQYF,TGTGCCAGCAGGGACAGGGAGCTTACATCTAGCACAGATACGCAGTATTTT
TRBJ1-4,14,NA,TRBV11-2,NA,CASSLGGVGEKLFF,TGTGCCAGCAGCTTAGGCGGGGTTGGGGAAAAACTGTTTTTT
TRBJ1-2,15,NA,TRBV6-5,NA,CASSYEPTPLYGYTF,TGTGCCAGCAGTTATGAACCGACACCGTTGTATGGCTACACCTTC
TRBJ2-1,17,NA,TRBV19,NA,CASSSPKPGHSYNEQFF,TGTGCCAGTAGTTCTCCCAAGCCGGGACATTCCTACAATGAGCAGTTCTTC
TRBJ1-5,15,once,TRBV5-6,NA,CASSPSRYSNQPQNF,TGTGCCAGCAGCCCCTCCAGATATAGCAATCAGCCCCAGAATTTT
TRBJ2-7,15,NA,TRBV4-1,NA,CASSQPRDPGREQYF,TGCGCCAGCAGCCAGCCCCGGGACCCAGGGAGGGAGCAGTACTTC
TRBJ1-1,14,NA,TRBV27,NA,CASSLQVSNTEAFF,TGTGCCAGCAGTTTACAGGTTTCGAACACTGAAGCTTTCTTT
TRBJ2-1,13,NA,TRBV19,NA,CASSTIPYNEQFF,TGTGCCAGTAGCACTATCCCCTACAATGAGCAGTTCTTC
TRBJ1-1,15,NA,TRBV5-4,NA,CASSPIRGSGTEAFF,TGTGCCAGCAGCCCCATTCGGGGGTCGGGAACTGAAGCTTTCTTT
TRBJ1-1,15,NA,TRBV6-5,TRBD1,CASRELQGIGTEAFF,TGTGCCAGCAGGGAATTACAGGGGATTGGCACTGAAGCTTTCTTT
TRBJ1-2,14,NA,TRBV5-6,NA,CASSPRVANYGYTF,TGTGCCAGCAGCCCCAGGGTAGCTAACTATGGCTACACCTTC
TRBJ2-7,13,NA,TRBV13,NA,CASSLKRHYEQYF,TGTGCCAGCAGCTTAAAGCGTCATTACGAGCAGTACTTC
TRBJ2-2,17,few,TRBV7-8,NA,CASSPISVGGESGELFF,TGTGCCAGCAGCCCAATCTCCGTCGGTGGGGAGAGCGGGGAGCTGTTTTTT
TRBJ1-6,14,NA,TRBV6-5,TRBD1,CASTTGGTNSPLHF,TGTGCCAGCACCACAGGGGGTACTAATTCACCCCTCCACTTT
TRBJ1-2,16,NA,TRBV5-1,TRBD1,CASSLLDRGANYGYTF,TGCGCCAGCAGCTTGCTGGACAGGGGAGCTAACTATGGCTACACCTTC
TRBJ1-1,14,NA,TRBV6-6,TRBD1,CASSFWGQGIEAFF,TGTGCCAGCAGTTTCTGGGGACAGGGCATTGAAGCTTTCTTT
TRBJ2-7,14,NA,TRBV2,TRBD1,CASRGSGQGYEQYF,TGTGCCAGCAGGGGGTCGGGACAGGGTTACGAGCAGTACTTC
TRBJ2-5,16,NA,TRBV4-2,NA,CASSQTGTTRGETQYF,TGTGCCAGCAGCCAGACCGGGACGACCCGGGGGGAGACCCAGTACTTC
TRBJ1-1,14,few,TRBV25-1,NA,CASSEAGEYTEAFF,TGTGCCAGCAGTGAGGCAGGGGAGTACACTGAAGCTTTCTTT
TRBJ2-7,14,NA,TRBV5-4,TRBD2,CASSPGLAAYEQYF,TGTGCCAGCAGCCCAGGACTAGCGGCCTACGAGCAGTACTTC
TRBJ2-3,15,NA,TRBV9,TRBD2,CASSVVSGGTDTQYF,TGTGCCAGCAGCGTAGTAAGCGGGGGCACAGATACGCAGTATTTT
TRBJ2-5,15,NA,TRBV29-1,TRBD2,CSVAGGVGYQETQYF,TGCAGCGTTGCTGGGGGGGTTGGGTACCAAGAGACCCAGTACTTC
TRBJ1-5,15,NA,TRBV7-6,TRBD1,CASSSDRGRNQPQHF,TGTGCCAGCAGCTCCGACAGGGGCCGCAATCAGCCCCAGCATTTT
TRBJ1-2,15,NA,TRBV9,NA,CASSASLGGSYGYTF,TGTGCCAGCAGCGCCAGCCTGGGGGGTTCCTATGGCTACACCTTC
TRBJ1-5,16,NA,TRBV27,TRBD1,CARSLAGQDSNQPQHF,TGTGCCCGATCCCTTGCTGGACAGGACAGCAATCAGCCCCAGCATTTT
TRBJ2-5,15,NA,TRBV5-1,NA,CASSLVGGQQETQYF,TGCGCCAGCAGCTTGGTTGGCGGGCAACAAGAGACCCAGTACTTC
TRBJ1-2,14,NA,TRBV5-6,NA,CASSSLVASYGYTF,TGTGCCAGCAGTTCTCTAGTGGCGTCCTATGGCTACACCTTC